These 16 T cell receptor beta chains originate from one sample sequenced in a study of identical twins. In TCRdb, the 5' RACE reads were re-called with MiXCR into one record per CDR3 protein. The profile shows hundreds of thousands of distinct CDR3 sequences, roughly 7% of them singletons. The sample also formed part of further work on yellow fever vaccine responses in identical twins.

Source material: memory (CD45RO+) T cells sorted from blood. All receptors come from a woman aged 18-35 years in good health.

This clonotype was observed many times. The chain combines TRBV6-4 with TRBJ2-5; 9 nucleotides align to TRBD2. CDR3 length: 16 residues. CDR1 MRHNA and CDR2 SNTAGT come from the germline V gene. Trimming removed 2 bases from V and 5 bases from J; junction bases left unmatched: 9. CDR3 region: CASSDRAGGGLETQYF. CDR3 DNA sequence: TGTGCCAGCAGTGACCGAGCGGGAGGAGGGCTGGAGACCCAGTACTTC.

In this sample, this clonotype turned up a few times. The rearrangement links TRBV5-1 to TRBJ1-2; D unclear. The V gene's germline CDR1 is SGHRS and CDR2 YFSETQ. With 4 bases removed from V and 4 bases from J, the gap between germline ends came to 8 bases. The CDR3 covers 12 residues. The DNA for the CDR3 is TGCGCCAGCAGCGATTCGACCTATGGCTACACCTTC. Its translation is CASSDSTYGYTF.

This rearrangement joins TRBV21-1 to TRBJ2-5; no DNA check was done on the table's D call, TRBD2. TRBV21-1 is labeled a pseudogene. The CDR3 runs to 18 residues. This chain's CDR3 is CASSKARRSSGEQETQYF. As DNA, the CDR3 is TGTGCCAGCAGCAAAGCTCGACGAAGTAGCGGGGAACAAGAGACCCAGTACTTC.

The V call is TRBV5-5, the J call TRBJ2-6; D may be TRBD2 (6 bases). V lost 4 bases, J lost 0 bases, and 8 bases lay in between. Germline-derived CDR1 and CDR2 are SGHKS and YYEKEE (reference sequence). The CDR3 runs to 15 residues. This CDR3 is CASSPGSSGANVLTF. Here the CDR3 DNA reads TGTGCCAGCAGCCCCGGGAGCTCTGGGGCCAACGTCCTGACTTTC.

This clonotype has at least ten counts. The chain has TRBV7-9 and TRBJ1-4, with D possibly being TRBD1 (6 bases). The CDR3 runs to 15 residues. V lost 3 bases to trimming and J lost 0 bases, with 8 bases between them. Germline V gives CDR1 SEHNR, CDR2 FQNEAQ (reference sequence). Written as DNA, the CDR3 is TGTGCCAGCAGCTTCTGGACAGCAACTAATGAAAAACTGTTTTTT. It specifies CASSFWTATNEKLFF.

The rearrangement uses TRBV5-4 and TRBJ2-2; 12 nucleotides match TRBD1. Losses at the gene ends were 3 bases for V and 4 bases for J; bases not matched to a gene: 7. The CDR3 loop spans 17 amino acids. The germline gives CDR1 SGHNT, CDR2 YYREEE (reference sequence). CDR3 in DNA: TGTGCCAGCAGCTCCAGGGACAGGGGGCATGTCACCGGGGAGCTGTTTTTT. This sequence encodes CASSSRDRGHVTGELFF.

The chain combines TRBV20-1 with TRBJ2-7, with D perhaps being TRBD1 or TRBD2 (6 bases each). Germline V CDR1 and CDR2: DFQATT, SNEGSKA (reference sequence). The CDR3 length is 12 residues. Trimming left V 3 bases short and J 7 bases short, with 13 bases between. For the CDR3, the DNA is TGCAGTGCTAGGGGGGGCGTAGGGGAGCAGTACTTC. Amino acids: CSARGGVGEQYF.

This sequence joins TRBV27 and TRBJ2-1; 7 bases are shared with TRBD1. The trim removed 4 bases at V and 7 bases at J, leaving 7 bases unmatched. Germline CDR1 MNHEY, CDR2 SMNVEV (reference sequence). The CDR3 loop spans 14 amino acids. CDR3 in amino acids: CASSSRTGENEQFF. CDR3 nucleotide sequence: TGTGCCAGCAGTTCCCGGACAGGTGAAAATGAGCAGTTCTTC.

This clonotype came up many times. V is TRBV12-3 or TRBV12-4 and J is TRBJ2-1; D perhaps matches TRBD2 (5 bases). Trimming cost V 2 bases and J 9 bases, with 8 bases left between them. The CDR3 consists of 12 residues. The CDR3 bases are TGTGCCAGCAGTTTAACGGAGGCTGAGCAGTTCTTC. This codes for CASSLTEAEQFF.

V gene TRBV6-5 combines with J gene TRBJ1-1, with TRBD1 as a possible D gene (6 bases). The CDR3 spans 15 residues. V lost 2 bases and J lost 3, with 13 bases in between. Germline V gene lookup returns CDR1 MNHEY and CDR2 SVGAGI. The CDR3 spells CASSYGGREHTEAFF. CDR3 DNA sequence: TGTGCCAGCAGTTACGGGGGCAGGGAGCACACTGAAGCTTTCTTT.

V gene TRBV7-2 combines with J gene TRBJ2-7; D is possibly TRBD2 (5 bases). This CDR3 has 15 amino acids. The V end lost 1 base, the J end lost 3 bases, and 13 bases lay between the germline ends. Germline loops: CDR1 SGHTA, CDR2 FQGNSA. CDR3 region: CASSLGTLSLYEQYF. CDR3 coding DNA: TGTGCCAGCAGCTTAGGGACTCTATCACTCTACGAGCAGTACTTC.

The CDR3 loop is CSASPGLAGGRTDTQYF. DNA of the CDR3: TGCAGTGCATCGCCGGGACTAGCGGGGGGACGCACAGATACGCAGTATTTT. The chain combines TRBV20-1 with TRBJ2-3; 15 nucleotides agree with TRBD2. The CDR3 consists of 17 residues. Germline V gene data show CDR1 as DFQATT and CDR2 as SNEGSKA (reference sequence). The V and J ends lost 6 bases and 1 base, in that order; junction bases with no gene match: 8.

This clonotype was counted between two and nine times. The chain has TRBV5-1 and TRBJ2-7; 7 nucleotides line up with TRBD2. Trimming took 4 bases from V and 0 from J; bases not matched to a gene: 10. The germline CDR1 and CDR2 sequences are SGHRS and YFSETQ. The length of the CDR3 is 16 residues. In DNA form, the CDR3 reads TGCGCCAGCAGCCGGGAGGCTAGCGTTCGCTCCTACGAGCAGTACTTC. This encodes CASSREASVRSYEQYF.

This clonotype was seen ten or more times. V and J are TRBV29-1 and TRBJ2-1; 14 bases fit TRBD2. After removal of 6 bases from V and 8 bases from J, the junction contained 9 bases not matched to a gene. Germline V gene sequence: CDR1 SQVTM, CDR2 ANQGSEA. The CDR3 loop spans 15 amino acids. The CDR3 sequence is CSVGGTSGSKYEQFF. The CDR3 DNA is TGCAGCGTGGGAGGGACTAGCGGGAGTAAGTATGAGCAGTTCTTC.

This clonotype was picked up a small number of times. J is TRBJ2-2 and V is TRBV5-1; 8 bases align to TRBD1. The CDR3 is 16 amino acids. Germline V gene lookup returns CDR1 SGHRS and CDR2 YFSETQ. V was pared by 3 bases and J by 0 bases, with 4 bases of the junction left unmatched. As DNA, the CDR3 is TGCGCCAGCAGCTACGTACAGGGGGCGAACACCGGGGAGCTGTTTTTT. Residues: CASSYVQGANTGELFF.

The chain's CDR3 is CASSPAGGNGYTF. CDR3 nucleotides: TGCGCCAGCAGCCCGGCCGGGGGGAACGGCTACACCTTC. The chain has TRBV5-1 and TRBJ1-2; perhaps TRBD1 as D (5 bases). The CDR3 is made up of 13 amino acids. Germline V gives CDR1 SGHRS, CDR2 YFSETQ. V was cut by 4 bases and J by 8 bases, with 15 bases left in between.